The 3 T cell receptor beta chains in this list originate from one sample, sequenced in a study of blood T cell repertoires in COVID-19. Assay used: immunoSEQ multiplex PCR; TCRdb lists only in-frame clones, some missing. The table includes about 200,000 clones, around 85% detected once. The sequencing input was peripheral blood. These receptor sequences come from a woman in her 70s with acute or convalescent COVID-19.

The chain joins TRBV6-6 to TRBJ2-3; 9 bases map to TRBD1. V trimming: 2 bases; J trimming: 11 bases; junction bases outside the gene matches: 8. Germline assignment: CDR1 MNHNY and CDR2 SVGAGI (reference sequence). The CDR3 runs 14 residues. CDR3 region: CASSYTTGQGLQYF. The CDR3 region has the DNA TGTGCCAGCAGTTACACCACAGGACAGGGGCTGCAGTATTTT.

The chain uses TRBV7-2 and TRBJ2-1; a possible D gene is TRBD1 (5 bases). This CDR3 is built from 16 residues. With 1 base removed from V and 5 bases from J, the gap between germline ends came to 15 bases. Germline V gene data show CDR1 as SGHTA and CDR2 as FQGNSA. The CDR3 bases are TGTGCCAGCAGCTTAGTAGCAACGACAGTTCACAATGAGCAGTTCTTC. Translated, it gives CASSLVATTVHNEQFF.

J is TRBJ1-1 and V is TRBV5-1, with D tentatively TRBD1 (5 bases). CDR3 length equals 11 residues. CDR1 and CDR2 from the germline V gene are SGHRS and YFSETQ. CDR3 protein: CASSQGTEAFF. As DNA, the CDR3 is TGCGCTTCCAGCCAGGGCACTGAAGCTTTCTTT.